Below, 29 T cell receptor beta chains from the same sample are listed, as sequenced in a study of blood T cell repertoires in COVID-19. Profiled with immunoSEQ multiplex PCR; TCRdb holds only in-frame clones, not every one. The sample holds fewer than 70,000 clones, about 80% seen once. The sequencing input was peripheral blood. All receptors come from a human donor in a cohort sampled during active COVID-19.

This clone occurred once. This chain links TRBV27 with TRBJ1-1; no reliable D call. Germline CDR1 MNHEY, CDR2 SMNVEV (reference sequence). V was pared by 9 bases and J by 4 bases, with 6 bases between. CDR3 length: 10 amino acids. CDR3 DNA sequence: TGTGCCAGGGAGGGCACTGAAGCTTTCTTT. Its protein product is CAREGTEAFF.

In its sample, this clone was seen once. The chain recombines TRBV19 with TRBJ2-1; TRBD2 matches at 7 bases. Trimming cost V 6 bases and J 8 bases; bases outside gene matches: 13. Germline CDR1 and CDR2: LNHDA and SQIVND (reference sequence). The CDR3 is 15 residues long. The chain's CDR3 is CASSRLGSGRDEQFF. As DNA, the CDR3 is TGTGCCAGTAGCCGCCTAGGTAGCGGGCGAGATGAGCAGTTCTTC.

The CDR3 DNA reads TGTGCCAGCAGTTATAACAGGGGGGCCTACGAGCAGTACTTC. Its translation: CASSYNRGAYEQYF. The chain links TRBV6-5 to TRBJ2-7; 8 bases fit TRBD1. J gave up 2 bases and V 3 bases, and 3 bases lay outside the gene matches. This CDR3 has 14 amino acids. Germline V gene data show CDR1 as MNHEY and CDR2 as SVGAGI.

The genes are TRBV19 and TRBJ1-1, with unresolved D. The ends were cut back, 3 bases at V and 0 bases at J, with 11 bases in the middle. CDR1 LNHDA and CDR2 SQIVND come from the germline V gene (reference sequence). The CDR3 runs to 15 residues. CDR3 loop: CASSIAVAVNTEAFF. CDR3 DNA: TGTGCCAGTAGTATTGCGGTAGCGGTGAACACTGAAGCTTTCTTT. Filled out from reference TRBV19 and TRBJ1-1, the complete variable domain reads DGGITQSPKYLFRKEGQNVTLSCEQNLNHDAMYWYRQDPGQGLRLIYYSQIVNDFQKGDIAEGYSVSREKKESFPLTVTSAQKNPTAFYLCASSIAVAVNTEAFFGQGTRLTVV.

The chain couples TRBV6-5 to TRBJ1-2; D is uncertain. Looked up from germline, CDR1 is MNHEY and CDR2 is SVGAGI. Trimming took 0 bases from V and 1 from J, leaving 12 bases between them. This CDR3 has 16 amino acids. The CDR3 spells CASSYSPGSGNYGYTF. The CDR3, as DNA: TGTGCCAGCAGTTACTCGCCGGGTTCGGGTAACTATGGCTACACCTTC.

This chain joins TRBV20-1 and TRBJ2-1; D remains ambiguous. The CDR3 contains 14 residues. Trimming left V 3 bases short and J 9 bases short, with 18 bases between. The V gene's germline CDR1 is DFQATT and CDR2 SNEGSKA (reference sequence). The CDR3 region has the DNA TGCAGTGCTAGTTTTGGGTCGAGTAGCCGTGAGCAGTTCTTC. The encoded protein is CSASFGSSSREQFF.

The CDR3 coding sequence is TGCGCCAGCAGCCATACCACAGGGGCCTACGAGCAGTACTTC. The encoded protein is CASSHTTGAYEQYF. The rearrangement uses TRBV4-3 and TRBJ2-7; TRBD1 matches at 7 bases. The CDR3 runs to 14 residues. Trimming removed 3 bases from V and 2 bases from J; junction bases left unmatched: 4. Germline V gives CDR1 LGHNA, CDR2 YSLEER.

The J gene is TRBJ2-1, the V gene TRBV19, with D perhaps matching TRBD1 (5 bases). This CDR3 is built from 14 residues. Germline lookup yields CDR1 LNHDA and CDR2 SQIVND (reference sequence). V lost 5 bases and J lost 10, with 18 bases in between. The CDR3 DNA is TGTGCCAGTAGTTCCTCCCAGGGCATCGGGGAGCAGTTCTTC. Its translation: CASSSSQGIGEQFF.

The gene calls are TRBV9 and TRBJ2-2; D call uncertain. Per germline, CDR1 SGDLS and CDR2 YYNGEE. This CDR3 is 11 amino acids long. Trimming cost V 4 bases and J 6 bases, with 4 bases left between them. The CDR3 protein is CASSISGELFF. CDR3 DNA sequence: TGTGCCAGCAGCATATCCGGGGAGCTGTTTTTT.

The chain is built from TRBV7-2 and TRBJ2-2, with 8 bases lining up with TRBD2. The CDR3 is 18 residues long. J gave up 2 bases and V 1 base, and 9 bases lay outside the gene matches. From germline, CDR1 is SGHTA and CDR2 FQGNSA. CDR3 nucleotide sequence: TGTGCCAGCAGCTTAGTCTGGTCGGGAGGGCACAACACCGGGGAGCTGTTTTTT. This encodes CASSLVWSGGHNTGELFF.

This clone has a single count. The chain combines TRBV6-5 with TRBJ1-1, with 8 positions matching TRBD1. The CDR3 is 13 amino acids. J gave up 4 bases and V 6 bases, and 4 bases lay outside the gene matches. Germline V gene sequence: CDR1 MNHEY, CDR2 SVGAGI. CDR3 residues: CASSRQGLTEAFF. CDR3 coding DNA: TGTGCCAGCAGCCGACAGGGGCTCACTGAAGCTTTCTTT.

This sequence joins TRBV7-6 and TRBJ1-4; 11 bases align to TRBD1. V gave up 4 bases and J gave up 8 bases; unmatched junction bases: 6. CDR3 length: 15 residues. The germline gives CDR1 SGHVS, CDR2 FNYEAQ. The chain's CDR3 is CASSWGQGEDEKLFF. CDR3 nucleotides: TGTGCCAGCAGCTGGGGACAGGGGGAAGACGAAAAACTGTTTTTT.

This chain uses TRBV7-9 with TRBJ1-1, with D perhaps matching TRBD1 (5 bases). Germline lookup yields CDR1 SEHNR and CDR2 FQNEAQ (reference sequence). The length of the CDR3 is 15 residues. V was trimmed by 5 bases and J by 3 bases, leaving 16 bases between them. The CDR3 bases are TGTGCCAGCAGCCGACGGGGGGGAGAGTACACTGAAGCTTTCTTT. Protein: CASSRRGGEYTEAFF.

The chain carries TRBV27 and TRBJ1-4; a possible D gene is TRBD1 (6 bases). Germline values: CDR1 MNHEY, CDR2 SMNVEV (reference sequence). This CDR3 contains 15 residues. V was pared by 7 bases and J by 5 bases, with 17 bases between. The CDR3 is CASKVIGQFNEKLFF. DNA of the CDR3: TGTGCCAGCAAAGTAATCGGACAGTTCAATGAAAAACTGTTTTTT.

The genes are TRBV6-2 or TRBV6-3 and TRBJ2-7; 8 positions agree with TRBD2. From germline, CDR1 is MNHEY and CDR2 SVGEGT. Trimming at V came to 6 bases and at J to 12 bases, leaving 7 bases not matched to a gene. This CDR3 is 11 amino acids long. This CDR3 is CASSQSGGLYF. The CDR3, as DNA: TGTGCCAGCAGCCAGTCGGGAGGGCTGTACTTC.

This clone was seen only a few times. The chain links TRBV6-5 to TRBJ1-2, with TRBD1 as a possible D gene (5 bases). V was shortened by 5 bases and J by 0 bases, with 7 bases between the two germline ends. The CDR3 has 13 amino acids. The germline V gene has CDR1 MNHEY and CDR2 SVGAGI. CDR3 amino acids: CASSIQANYGYTF. Written as DNA, the CDR3 is TGTGCCAGCAGTATACAGGCTAACTATGGCTACACCTTC.

This sequence joins TRBV7-2 and TRBJ1-1; no clear D. The length of the CDR3 is 15 residues. Trimming took off 3 bases at V and 4 bases at J, with 15 bases between the two ends. Germline V gene lookup returns CDR1 SGHTA and CDR2 FQGNSA. As DNA, the CDR3 is TGTGCCAGCAGCTTCGGGTCCGGGGTGGGCACTGAAGCTTTCTTT. Its translation is CASSFGSGVGTEAFF.

This sequence joins TRBV10-3 and TRBJ1-6, with 8 bases fitting TRBD1. V lost 0 bases, J lost 7 bases, and 5 bases stayed unmatched. The CDR3 covers 16 residues. The V gene's germline CDR1 is ENHRY and CDR2 SYGVKD. Here the CDR3 DNA reads TGTGCCATCAGTGAGTCGCTACAGGGGGGCAATTCACCCCTCCACTTT. Its translation: CAISESLQGGNSPLHF.

The chain is built from TRBV7-9 and TRBJ2-7, with D possibly matching TRBD2 (5 bases). In germline, CDR1 is SEHNR, CDR2 FQNEAQ (reference sequence). This CDR3 comprises 16 residues. Trimming cost V 1 base and J 2 bases, with 15 bases left between them. The CDR3 nucleotides read TGTGCCAGCAGCTTAGGGGATTTGGGAGCCCCCTACGAGCAGTACTTC. This translates into CASSLGDLGAPYEQYF. Full variable domain (rest looked up from reference TRBV7-9 and TRBJ2-7): DTGVSQNPRHKITKRGQNVTFRCDPISEHNRLYWYRQTLGQGPEFLTYFQNEAQLEKSRLLSDRFSAERPKGSFSTLEIQRTEQGDSAMYLCASSLGDLGAPYEQYFGPGTRLTVT.

This chain links TRBV5-5 with TRBJ1-4, with 7 positions matching TRBD1. CDR1 is SGHKS, CDR2 YYEKEE, per germline (reference sequence). This CDR3 has 15 amino acids. V trimming: 2 bases; J trimming: 3 bases; junction bases outside the gene matches: 4. In nucleotides, the CDR3 is TGTGCCAGCAGCTTTTGGGACAGCTCTAATGAAAAACTGTTTTTT. Translated, it gives CASSFWDSSNEKLFF.

This chain links TRBV5-1 with TRBJ2-6, with TRBD1 identical over 7 bases. CDR3 length equals 18 residues. V gave up 6 bases and J gave up 0 bases; unmatched junction bases: 12. The V gene's germline CDR1 is SGHRS and CDR2 YFSETQ. The CDR3 protein is CASNHGTDPFSGANVLTF. The CDR3 DNA reads TGCGCCAGCAACCACGGGACAGACCCCTTCTCTGGGGCCAACGTCCTGACTTTC.

J is TRBJ1-5 and V is TRBV6-4; 7 positions agree with TRBD1. CDR1 MRHNA and CDR2 SNTAGT come from the germline V gene. CDR3 length: 15 residues. V gave up 0 bases and J gave up 5 bases; unmatched junction bases: 4. The CDR3 is CASSDSDRDHQPQHF. CDR3 bases: TGTGCCAGCAGTGACTCTGACAGGGATCATCAGCCCCAGCATTTT.

The chain uses TRBV6-5 and TRBJ2-2, with 8 nucleotides matching TRBD1. The V gene end was trimmed by 5 bases and the J gene end by 5 bases; junction bases not matched to a gene: 4. The germline V gene has CDR1 MNHEY and CDR2 SVGAGI. The CDR3 extends over 14 amino acids. The CDR3 bases are TGTGCCAGCAGTAGGACAGGGAGGACCGGGGAGCTGTTTTTT. Translation: CASSRTGRTGELFF.

A single count supports this clone. The chain has TRBV6-5 and TRBJ1-2, with TRBD1 as a possible D gene (5 bases). Germline V gives CDR1 MNHEY, CDR2 SVGAGI. CDR3 size: 11 residues. Trimming left V 10 bases short and J 8 bases short, with 14 bases between. CDR3: CATLAGVGYTF. In DNA, the CDR3 is TGTGCCACTCTAGCGGGGGTCGGCTACACCTTC.

The chain has TRBV9 and TRBJ2-7, with D hard to call. V was shortened by 5 bases and J by 0 bases, with 12 bases between the two germline ends. This CDR3 has 14 amino acids. The germline gives CDR1 SGDLS, CDR2 YYNGEE. The CDR3 DNA is TGTGCCAGCAGTGAATCCTCAGGCTCCTACGAGCAGTACTTC. This codes for CASSESSGSYEQYF.

The chain employs TRBV29-1 and TRBJ1-1; D is uncertain. V was trimmed by 4 bases and J by 0 bases, leaving 3 bases between them. The CDR3 spans 11 residues. Germline V CDR1 and CDR2: SQVTM, ANQGSEA. The CDR3 region has the DNA TGCAGCGTTGCGTTGAACACTGAAGCTTTCTTT. Amino acids: CSVALNTEAFF. Based on the CDR3 plus reference TRBV29-1 and TRBJ1-1, the full variable domain is SAVISQKPSRDICQRGTSLTIQCQVDSQVTMMFWYRQQPGQSLTLIATANQGSEATYESGFVIDKFPISRPNLTFSTLTVSNMSPEDSSIYLCSVALNTEAFFGQGTRLTVV.

The chain couples TRBV4-1 to TRBJ2-5, with D perhaps matching TRBD2 (6 bases). CDR3 length: 15 residues. The germline gives CDR1 MGHRA, CDR2 YSYEKL. V gave up 7 bases and J gave up 2 bases, with 17 bases separating them. The CDR3 DNA sequence: TGCGCCAGCAAGCGCTCGGGAGCACTACAAGAGACCCAGTACTTC. Protein: CASKRSGALQETQYF.

J is TRBJ1-2 and V is TRBV2; 7 nucleotides line up with TRBD1. The CDR3 contains 12 residues. V lost 7 bases and J lost 6; bases outside the gene matches: 5. Germline V gene sequence: CDR1 SNHLY, CDR2 FYNNEI. The CDR3 sequence is CASNQGEDGYTF. The CDR3, as DNA: TGTGCCAGCAATCAGGGGGAAGATGGCTACACCTTC.

This CDR3 reads CASSLESGKSYEQYF. The DNA of the CDR3 is TGTGCCAGCAGCTTAGAGTCAGGGAAGTCCTACGAGCAGTACTTC. The chain links TRBV7-8 to TRBJ2-7; tentatively, D is TRBD1 (5 bases). The CDR3 is 15 residues long. The germline V gene has CDR1 SGHVS and CDR2 FQNEAQ. V shed 1 base and J shed 1 base, with 11 bases lying between them.